A selection of T cell receptor beta chains follows, all from one sample in a study of CD8+ T cells in alopecia areata. The method was immunoSEQ multiplex PCR; TCRdb's version includes in-frame clones alone and lacks a portion of them. The table lists about 100,000 clones, roughly 59% of them singletons. Sample: CD8+ T cells sorted from blood. Receptors originate from a human donor in good health. CDR3s include the opening cysteine and the closing phenylalanine or tryptophan. The D gene is left open where the match is weak. Where a row states a size, it is once, few, many or the class of an expanded clone; other rows omit it.

J: TRBJ2-3
V: TRBV13
size: NA
D: NA
CDR3: CASSPYTDTQYF
DNA: TGTGCCAGCAGCCCCTACACAGATACGCAGTATTTT

J: TRBJ2-5
V: TRBV9
size: few
D: TRBD1
CDR3: CASSRRQGPETQYF
DNA: TGTGCCAGCAGCCGACGACAGGGCCCAGAGACCCAGTACTTC

J: TRBJ2-1
V: TRBV6-4
size: few
D: TRBD2
CDR3: CASSETSGGPNEQFF
DNA: TGTGCCAGCAGCGAGACTAGCGGGGGACCCAATGAGCAGTTCTTC

J: TRBJ2-1
V: TRBV29-1
size: NA
D: NA
CDR3: CSIWTTSSYNEQFF
DNA: TGCAGCATCTGGACTACCAGCTCCTACAATGAGCAGTTCTTC

J: TRBJ1-2
V: TRBV29-1
size: NA
D: NA
CDR3: CSVEGVSNYGYTF
DNA: TGCAGCGTTGAAGGGGTGTCTAACTATGGCTACACCTTC

J: TRBJ2-1
V: TRBV5-4
size: once
D: TRBD2
CDR3: CASSLLISGGARQFF
DNA: TGTGCCAGCAGCTTGTTGATTAGCGGGGGGGCTAGGCAGTTCTTC

J: TRBJ2-5
V: TRBV5-6
size: NA
D: NA
CDR3: CATLGGEGLETQYF
DNA: TGTGCCACCCTAGGAGGAGAGGGCCTGGAGACCCAGTACTTC

J: TRBJ1-2
V: TRBV15
size: NA
D: TRBD1
CDR3: CATSLDRGSNYGYTF
DNA: TGTGCCACCAGCCTGGACAGGGGTTCTAACTATGGCTACACCTTC

J: TRBJ2-3
V: TRBV2
size: NA
D: NA
CDR3: CASSEGRGRTDTQYF
DNA: TGTGCCAGCAGTGAAGGGCGGGGCCGCACAGATACGCAGTATTTT

J: TRBJ1-6
V: TRBV30
size: NA
D: TRBD1
CDR3: CAWSDTGAVGNSPLHF
DNA: TGTGCCTGGAGTGACACAGGGGCCGTTGGGAATTCACCCCTCCACTTT

J: TRBJ2-2
V: TRBV15
size: NA
D: NA
CDR3: CATSPEWGGGENTGELFF
DNA: TGTGCCACCAGCCCAGAGTGGGGTGGCGGGGAGAACACCGGGGAGCTGTTTTTT

J: TRBJ2-3
V: TRBV5-4
size: NA
D: NA
CDR3: CASSLGPLDTQYF
DNA: TGTGCCAGCAGCTTGGGCCCCCTTGATACGCAGTATTTT

J: TRBJ2-7
V: TRBV7-9
size: NA
D: NA
CDR3: CASSLVMLTPSSYEQYF
DNA: TGTGCCAGCAGCTTAGTTATGCTTACCCCGAGCTCCTACGAGCAGTACTTC

J: TRBJ2-7
V: TRBV25-1
size: NA
D: TRBD1
CDR3: CASSEHLGQGTHEQYF
DNA: TGTGCCAGCAGTGAACACCTGGGACAGGGGACCCACGAGCAGTACTTC

J: TRBJ2-3
V: TRBV5-6
size: once
D: NA
CDR3: CASSFSTSITDTQYF
DNA: TGTGCCAGCAGCTTCAGTACCAGTATCACAGATACGCAGTATTTT

J: TRBJ1-2
V: TRBV7-9
size: few
D: NA
CDR3: CASSLVSRQSLYGYTF
DNA: TGTGCCAGCAGCTTAGTATCCCGGCAGTCCCTCTATGGCTACACCTTC

J: TRBJ2-3
V: TRBV4-2
size: NA
D: NA
CDR3: CASSDSRPDTQYF
DNA: TGTGCCAGCAGCGACTCCAGACCAGATACGCAGTATTTT

J: TRBJ2-1
V: TRBV29-1
size: NA
D: NA
CDR3: CSVVAAGSYYNEQFF
DNA: TGCAGCGTTGTGGCGGCAGGGTCGTACTACAATGAGCAGTTCTTC

J: TRBJ2-5
V: TRBV19
size: once
D: TRBD1
CDR3: CASSVRDSLQETQYF
DNA: TGTGCCAGTAGTGTACGGGACAGCCTTCAAGAGACCCAGTACTTC

J: TRBJ2-4
V: TRBV29-1
size: few
D: NA
CDR3: CSVERQRLAKNIQYF
DNA: TGCAGCGTTGAAAGGCAGCGACTAGCCAAAAACATTCAGTACTTC

J: TRBJ2-5
V: TRBV7-7
size: few
D: NA
CDR3: CASSLRNRDPIETQYF
DNA: TGTGCTAGCAGCTTAAGAAATAGGGACCCTATAGAGACCCAGTACTTC

J: TRBJ1-2
V: TRBV20-1
size: NA
D: NA
CDR3: CSAHPHYGYTF
DNA: TGCAGTGCCCACCCCCATTATGGCTACACCTTC

J: TRBJ1-2
V: TRBV4-3
size: NA
D: NA
CDR3: CASSQATGNYGYTF
DNA: TGCGCCAGCAGCCAGGCCACAGGGAACTATGGCTACACCTTC

J: TRBJ2-7
V: TRBV30
size: once
D: NA
CDR3: CAWSVGHYEQYF
DNA: TGTGCCTGGAGTGTCGGACACTACGAGCAGTACTTC

J: TRBJ1-2
V: TRBV15
size: NA
D: NA
CDR3: CATSRDQTDGYTF
DNA: TGTGCCACCAGCAGAGACCAGACAGATGGCTACACCTTC

J: TRBJ1-3
V: TRBV29-1
size: few
D: NA
CDR3: CSVVLGISGNTIYF
DNA: TGCAGCGTTGTCCTTGGAATCTCTGGAAACACCATATATTTT

J: TRBJ1-2
V: TRBV28
size: few
D: NA
CDR3: CASSLYPGARLGYGYTF
DNA: TGTGCCAGCAGTTTATATCCGGGGGCGCGACTGGGCTATGGCTACACCTTC

J: TRBJ2-3
V: TRBV9
size: NA
D: NA
CDR3: CASSEGTAYDTQYF
DNA: TGTGCCAGCAGCGAGGGGACTGCTTACGATACGCAGTATTTT

J: TRBJ1-6
V: TRBV19
size: NA
D: NA
CDR3: CASSIGRSSYNSPLHF
DNA: TGTGCCAGTAGTATCGGTAGGAGCTCCTATAATTCACCCCTCCACTTT

J: TRBJ2-4
V: TRBV7-8
size: once
D: NA
CDR3: CASSEWGHPKNIQYF
DNA: TGTGCCAGCAGCGAGTGGGGACACCCCAAAAACATTCAGTACTTC

J: TRBJ1-2
V: TRBV4-1
size: NA
D: TRBD1
CDR3: CASSQVLGQDYGYTF
DNA: TGCGCCAGCAGCCAAGTCCTGGGACAGGACTATGGCTACACCTTC

J: TRBJ1-2
V: TRBV4-3
size: NA
D: NA
CDR3: CASSQEGSQIYGYTF
DNA: TGCGCCAGCAGCCAAGAGGGTAGCCAGATCTATGGCTACACCTTC

J: TRBJ2-1
V: TRBV9
size: NA
D: NA
CDR3: CASSVGVDEQFF
DNA: TGTGCCAGCAGCGTAGGAGTGGATGAGCAGTTCTTC

J: TRBJ2-4
V: TRBV19
size: NA
D: NA
CDR3: CASSKPTVDKNIQYF
DNA: TGTGCCAGTAGTAAACCGACAGTCGACAAAAACATTCAGTACTTC

J: TRBJ2-1
V: TRBV7-2
size: NA
D: TRBD2
CDR3: CASSYQRGKNNEQFF
DNA: TGTGCCAGCAGCTACCAGCGGGGGAAGAACAATGAGCAGTTCTTC

J: TRBJ2-5
V: TRBV15
size: NA
D: NA
CDR3: CATSRESDDQETQYF
DNA: TGTGCCACCAGCAGAGAGAGCGACGACCAAGAGACCCAGTACTTC

J: TRBJ2-2
V: TRBV5-1
size: NA
D: NA
CDR3: CASSLDDAGTNTGELFF
DNA: TGCGCCAGCAGCTTGGACGACGCAGGGACGAACACCGGGGAGCTGTTTTTT

J: TRBJ2-7
V: TRBV4-2
size: NA
D: NA
CDR3: CASSQLRDGMYEQYF
DNA: TGTGCCAGCAGCCAACTCCGGGACGGTATGTACGAGCAGTACTTC

J: TRBJ2-2
V: TRBV2
size: NA
D: NA
CDR3: CASSGGAYTGELFF
DNA: TGTGCCAGCTCAGGGGGGGCCTACACCGGGGAGCTGTTTTTT

J: TRBJ2-5
V: TRBV25-1
size: NA
D: NA
CDR3: CASSPGGGGPETQYF
DNA: TGTGCCAGCAGCCCAGGTGGGGGTGGGCCAGAGACCCAGTACTTC

J: TRBJ1-6
V: TRBV13
size: NA
D: NA
CDR3: CASSLGQGDSKNSPLHF
DNA: TGTGCCAGCAGCTTAGGCCAAGGGGACTCTAAGAATTCACCCCTCCACTTT

J: TRBJ1-2
V: TRBV30
size: NA
D: NA
CDR3: CAWSSPWGTYGYTF
DNA: TGTGCCTGGAGTTCCCCCTGGGGGACCTATGGCTACACCTTC

J: TRBJ2-1
V: TRBV5-6
size: once
D: TRBD2
CDR3: CAGGTSGDYNEQFF
DNA: TGTGCCGGCGGGACTAGCGGGGATTACAATGAGCAGTTCTTC

J: TRBJ2-1
V: TRBV13
size: NA
D: TRBD1
CDR3: CASSLVSPGQGTDEQFF
DNA: TGTGCCAGCAGCTTAGTTAGCCCGGGACAGGGAACGGATGAGCAGTTCTTC

J: TRBJ2-3
V: TRBV11-2
size: NA
D: NA
CDR3: CASSLAQVWGDTQYF
DNA: TGTGCCAGCAGCTTAGCCCAGGTGTGGGGAGATACGCAGTATTTT

J: TRBJ1-1
V: TRBV5-1
size: few
D: TRBD1
CDR3: CASSDRGVPPYTEAFF
DNA: TGCGCCAGCAGTGACAGGGGCGTCCCCCCCTACACTGAAGCTTTCTTT

J: TRBJ1-2
V: TRBV29-1
size: NA
D: NA
CDR3: CSVEQGHGYTF
DNA: TGCAGCGTTGAGCAGGGCCATGGCTACACCTTC

J: TRBJ2-4
V: TRBV29-1
size: NA
D: NA
CDR3: CSVLDAFGKNIQYF
DNA: TGCAGCGTTCTGGACGCGTTCGGCAAAAACATTCAGTACTTC

J: TRBJ2-5
V: TRBV28
size: NA
D: NA
CDR3: CASSWGPERETQYF
DNA: TGTGCCAGCAGTTGGGGGCCGGAACGAGAGACCCAGTACTTC

J: TRBJ1-2
V: TRBV4-1
size: NA
D: NA
CDR3: CASSQDATGAGAGYTF
DNA: TGCGCCAGCAGCCAAGATGCGACGGGGGCGGGAGCTGGCTACACCTTC

J: TRBJ1-2
V: TRBV6-5
size: NA
D: NA
CDR3: CASDNRGAYGYTF
DNA: TGTGCCAGCGATAATCGGGGGGCTTATGGCTACACCTTC